Shown below are 13 T cell receptor beta chains from a single sample sequenced in a study of blood T cell repertoires in COVID-19. Generated by immunoSEQ multiplex PCR, the TCRdb table keeps only in-frame clones and is missing some. The sample consists of 140,000 or so clones, around 81% of them appearing once. Sequences were obtained from peripheral blood. These receptors were collected from a human donor in a cohort sampled during active COVID-19.

This clone has only a few counts. V and J are TRBV18 and TRBJ1-3, with D perhaps matching TRBD1 (5 bases). This CDR3 contains 16 residues. CDR1 is KGHSH, CDR2 LQKENI, per germline. V was clipped by 4 bases and J by 0 bases, with 13 bases between them. The CDR3 is CASSRERDGSGNTIYF. CDR3 nucleotides: TGTGCCAGCTCACGAGAGCGGGACGGCTCTGGAAACACCATATATTTT.

The V gene is TRBV28, the J gene TRBJ2-1; TRBD2 aligns across 11 bases. V gave up 3 bases and J gave up 4 bases; unmatched junction bases: 5. CDR1 and CDR2 (germline): MDHEN, SYDVKM. The CDR3 totals 16 residues. Written as DNA, the CDR3 is TGTGCCAGCAGTTTCTCCGGGACTAGCGGATACAATGAGCAGTTCTTC. It specifies CASSFSGTSGYNEQFF.

The rearrangement links TRBV19 to TRBJ1-2; D may be TRBD1 (5 bases). Germline V gives CDR1 LNHDA, CDR2 SQIVND (reference sequence). The CDR3 consists of 15 residues. Trimming left V 6 bases short and J 4 bases short, with 18 bases between. The CDR3 sequence is CASSDLGLGGYGYTF. Written as DNA, the CDR3 is TGTGCCAGTAGCGACCTAGGCCTGGGGGGCTATGGCTACACCTTC.

The rearrangement joins TRBV11-2 to TRBJ2-1; 8 nucleotides match TRBD2. The ends lost 0 bases at V and 4 bases at J; junction bases unmatched: 8. The CDR3 is made up of 17 amino acids. CDR1 is SGHAT, CDR2 FQNNGV, per germline. This chain's CDR3 is CASSLEFTSGMYNEQFF. Here the CDR3 DNA reads TGTGCCAGCAGCTTAGAATTCACTAGCGGCATGTACAATGAGCAGTTCTTC.

This clone was counted between two and nine times. Other DNA sequences in the sample encode the same CDR3. V is TRBV5-1 and J is TRBJ1-1, with a possible D match to TRBD1 (5 bases). This CDR3 has 13 residues. V lost 3 bases and J lost 1, with 7 bases in between. Germline-derived CDR1 and CDR2 are SGHRS and YFSETQ. This CDR3 reads CASSSQGNTEAFF. In DNA form, the CDR3 reads TGCGCCAGCAGCTCTCAGGGGAACACTGAAGCTTTCTTT.

The V call is TRBV7-2, the J call TRBJ2-7; TRBD2 aligns across 9 bases. Germline trimming cut 1 base from V and 2 bases from J; bases unmatched to any gene: 3. Per the germline V gene, CDR1 is SGHTA and CDR2 is FQGNSA. CDR3 length: 15 residues. The DNA for the CDR3 is TGTGCCAGCAGCTTAGAAGGCGGGAGGGCCTACGAGCAGTACTTC. Protein sequence: CASSLEGGRAYEQYF.

The genes are TRBV7-2 and TRBJ2-7; 9 nucleotides line up with TRBD2. V trimming: 0 bases; J trimming: 7 bases; junction bases outside the gene matches: 1. Germline lookup yields CDR1 SGHTA and CDR2 FQGNSA. CDR3 length: 13 residues. The CDR3 reads CASSLAAGGEQYF. In nucleotides, the CDR3 is TGTGCCAGCAGCTTAGCAGCGGGAGGTGAGCAGTACTTC.

The V and J genes are TRBV28 and TRBJ2-1, with a tentative D call TRBD2 (5 bases). The V end lost 6 bases, the J end lost 3 bases, and 12 bases lay between the germline ends. The CDR3 spans 14 residues. Germline V gene lookup returns CDR1 MDHEN and CDR2 SYDVKM. In DNA form, the CDR3 reads TGTGCCAGCAGCCCCGGACTCGACTACAATGAGCAGTTCTTC. As protein: CASSPGLDYNEQFF.

The CDR3 loop is CASSNDNYEQYF. The CDR3 bases are TGTGCCAGCAGCAACGACAACTACGAGCAGTACTTC. V gene TRBV5-4 combines with J gene TRBJ2-7, with unresolved D. Germline assignment: CDR1 SGHNT and CDR2 YYREEE (reference sequence). The CDR3 runs to 12 residues. V lost 4 bases to trimming and J lost 3 bases, with 8 bases between them.

This sequence joins TRBV27 and TRBJ2-3, with TRBD2 matching 7 bases. CDR1 and CDR2 from the germline V gene are MNHEY and SMNVEV (reference sequence). The V gene end was trimmed by 5 bases and the J gene end by 7 bases; junction bases not matched to a gene: 6. The CDR3 consists of 13 residues. DNA of the CDR3: TGTGCCAGCAGTGTAGGGACTACTTATACGCAGTATTTT. Protein: CASSVGTTYTQYF.

This clone occurred once. The chain links TRBV28 to TRBJ1-5; 9 nucleotides match TRBD1. CDR1 MDHEN and CDR2 SYDVKM come from the germline V gene. Germline trimming cut 6 bases from V and 9 bases from J; bases unmatched to any gene: 12. The CDR3 sequence is 15 residues long. In nucleotides, the CDR3 is TGTGCCAGCAGCCTCGGGACAGGGCTCGTCTCGCCCCAGCATTTT. Translating it yields CASSLGTGLVSPQHF.

The CDR3 bases are TGTGCCAGCAGTTTTTCGGACAGGGGGATTTATCAGCCCCAGCATTTT. Protein: CASSFSDRGIYQPQHF. The chain carries TRBV28 and TRBJ1-5; 10 bases align to TRBD1. The CDR3 consists of 16 residues. Germline assignment: CDR1 MDHEN and CDR2 SYDVKM. The V and J ends lost 3 bases and 5 bases, in that order; junction bases with no gene match: 7.

This clone came up a few times. The chain carries TRBV3-1 (or the pseudogene TRBV3-2) and TRBJ2-7, with a weak D call TRBD2 (6 bases). V lost 1 base and J 3 bases, leaving 13 bases between the germline ends. Per the germline V gene, CDR1 is LGHDT and CDR2 is YNNKEL (reference sequence). The CDR3 is 15 amino acids. In DNA form, the CDR3 reads TGTGCCAGCAGCCAAGTTAATCCGGGGGACTACGAGCAGTACTTC. It encodes CASSQVNPGDYEQYF.